Only a few counts were recorded for the clone carrying this T cell receptor (beta chain). The target antigen is unknown. The CDR3 length is 17 residues. After removal of 2 bases from V and 4 bases from J, the junction contained 11 bases not matched to a gene. CDR1 and CDR2 from the germline V gene are SGHKS and YYEKEE (reference sequence). Using its own MiXCR run on the 5' RACE reads, TCRdb lists one record per CDR3 protein. The sample holds roughly 190,000 distinct CDR3 sequences, around 13% seen once. These data belong to a study of CD8 T cells in ankylosing spondylitis. General study findings and limits: Disease-linked clones, CD8+, were relatively rare in peripheral blood.

Sequencing used blood, either unsorted or a sorted T cell fraction (not recorded which). The origin of this receptor is a male donor with ankylosing spondylitis or in good health (not recorded which). The V call is TRBV5-5, the J call TRBJ2-1; 8 bases line up with TRBD2. This CDR3 is CASSFGHGGARYNEQFF. DNA for the CDR3: TGTGCCAGCAGCTTTGGTCACGGGGGGGCCCGGTACAATGAGCAGTTCTTC. The entire variable domain, with the rest obtained from reference TRBV5-5 and TRBJ2-1, is as follows: DAGVTQSPTHLIKTRGQQVTLRCSPISGHKSVSWYQQVLGQGPQFIFQYYEKEERGRGNFPDRFSARQFPNYSSELNVNALLLGDSALYLCASSFGHGGARYNEQFFGPGTRLTVL.